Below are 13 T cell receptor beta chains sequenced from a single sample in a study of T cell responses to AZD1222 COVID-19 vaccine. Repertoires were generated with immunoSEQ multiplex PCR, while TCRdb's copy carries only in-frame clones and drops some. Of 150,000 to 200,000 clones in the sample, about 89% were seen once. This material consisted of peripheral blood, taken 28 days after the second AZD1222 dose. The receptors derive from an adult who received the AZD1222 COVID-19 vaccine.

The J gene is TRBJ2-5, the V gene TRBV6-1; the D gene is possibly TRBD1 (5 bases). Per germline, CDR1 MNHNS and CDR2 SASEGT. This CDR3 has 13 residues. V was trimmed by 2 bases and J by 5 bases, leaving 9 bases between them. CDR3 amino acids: CASSEQGRETQYF. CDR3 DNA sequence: TGTGCCAGCAGTGAACAGGGTCGGGAGACCCAGTACTTC.

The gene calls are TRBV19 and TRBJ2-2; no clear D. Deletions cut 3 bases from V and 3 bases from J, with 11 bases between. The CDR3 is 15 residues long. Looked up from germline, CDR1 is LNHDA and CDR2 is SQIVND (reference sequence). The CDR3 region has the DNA TGTGCCAGTAGTATCTGGGGATTTGACACCGGGGAGCTGTTTTTT. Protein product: CASSIWGFDTGELFF.

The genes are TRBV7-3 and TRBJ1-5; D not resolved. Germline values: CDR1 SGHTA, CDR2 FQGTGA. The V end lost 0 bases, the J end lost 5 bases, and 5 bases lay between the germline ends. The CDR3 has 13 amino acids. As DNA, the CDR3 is TGTGCCAGCAGCTTAACCCTCGATCAGCCCCAGCATTTT. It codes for CASSLTLDQPQHF.

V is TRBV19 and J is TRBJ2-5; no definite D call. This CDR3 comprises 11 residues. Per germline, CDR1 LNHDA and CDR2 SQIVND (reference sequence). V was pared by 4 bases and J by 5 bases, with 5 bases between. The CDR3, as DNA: TGTGCCAGTAGTACTGGGGAGACCCAGTACTTC. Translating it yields CASSTGETQYF. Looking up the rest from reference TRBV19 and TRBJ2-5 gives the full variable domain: DGGITQSPKYLFRKEGQNVTLSCEQNLNHDAMYWYRQDPGQGLRLIYYSQIVNDFQKGDIAEGYSVSREKKESFPLTVTSAQKNPTAFYLCASSTGETQYFGPGTRLLVL.

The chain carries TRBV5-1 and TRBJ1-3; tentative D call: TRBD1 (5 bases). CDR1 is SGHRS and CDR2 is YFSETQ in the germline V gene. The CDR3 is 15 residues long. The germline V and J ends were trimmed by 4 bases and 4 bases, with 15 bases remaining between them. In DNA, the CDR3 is TGCGCCAGCAGCGCGGAGGGACCAAGAGGAAACACCATATATTTT. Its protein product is CASSAEGPRGNTIYF.

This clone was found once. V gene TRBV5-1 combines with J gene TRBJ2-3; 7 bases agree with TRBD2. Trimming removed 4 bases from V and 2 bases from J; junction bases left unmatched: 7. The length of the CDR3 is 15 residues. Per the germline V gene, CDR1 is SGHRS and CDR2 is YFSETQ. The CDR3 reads CASSPTSRNTDTQYF. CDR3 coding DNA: TGCGCCAGCAGCCCGACTAGCAGGAACACAGATACGCAGTATTTT.

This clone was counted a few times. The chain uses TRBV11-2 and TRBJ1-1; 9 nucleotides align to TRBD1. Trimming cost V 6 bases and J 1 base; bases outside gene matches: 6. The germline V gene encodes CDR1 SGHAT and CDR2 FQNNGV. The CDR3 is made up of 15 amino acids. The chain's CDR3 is CASRNDRGKNTEAFF. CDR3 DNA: TGTGCCAGCAGGAATGACAGGGGGAAGAACACTGAAGCTTTCTTT.

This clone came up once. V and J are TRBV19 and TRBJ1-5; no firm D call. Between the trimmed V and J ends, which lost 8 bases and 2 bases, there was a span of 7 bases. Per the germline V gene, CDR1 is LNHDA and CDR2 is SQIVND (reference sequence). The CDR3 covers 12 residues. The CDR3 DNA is TGTGCCAGTTTTTCGGGCAATCAGCCCCAGCATTTT. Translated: CASFSGNQPQHF.

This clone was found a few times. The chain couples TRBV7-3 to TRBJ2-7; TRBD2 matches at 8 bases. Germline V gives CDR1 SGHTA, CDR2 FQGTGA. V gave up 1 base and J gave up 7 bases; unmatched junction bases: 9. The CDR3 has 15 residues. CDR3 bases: TGTGCCAGCAGCTTAAATCCCGGGACTAGAGGAGAGCAGTACTTC. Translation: CASSLNPGTRGEQYF.

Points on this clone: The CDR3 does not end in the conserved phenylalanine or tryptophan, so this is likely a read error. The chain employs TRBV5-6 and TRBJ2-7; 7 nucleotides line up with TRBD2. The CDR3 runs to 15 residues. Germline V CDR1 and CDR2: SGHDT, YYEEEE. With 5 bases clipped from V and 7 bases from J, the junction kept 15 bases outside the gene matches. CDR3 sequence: CASSPGGGLSSEQYL. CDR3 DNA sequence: TGTGCCAGCAGTCCAGGCGGGGGACTGTCGAGTGAGCAGTACCTC.

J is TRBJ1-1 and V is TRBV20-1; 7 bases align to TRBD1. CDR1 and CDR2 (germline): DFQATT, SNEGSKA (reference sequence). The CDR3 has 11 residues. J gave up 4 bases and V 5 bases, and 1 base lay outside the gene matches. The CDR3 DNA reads TGCAGTGCTGACAGGGTCACTGAAGCTTTCTTT. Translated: CSADRVTEAFF.

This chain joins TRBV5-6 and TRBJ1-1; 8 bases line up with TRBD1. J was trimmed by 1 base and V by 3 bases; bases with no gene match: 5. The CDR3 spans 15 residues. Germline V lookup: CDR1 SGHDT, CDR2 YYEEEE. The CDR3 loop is CASSWTGRGNTEAFF. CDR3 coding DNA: TGTGCCAGCAGCTGGACAGGGAGAGGGAACACTGAAGCTTTCTTT.

The CDR3 coding sequence is TGTGCCAGCAGCTTTGGGCCAGGGGGCGAGAATGGCTACACCTTC. Translation: CASSFGPGGENGYTF. The chain is built from TRBV12-1 and TRBJ1-2; TRBD1, the table's D call, lacks a check against the DNA. TRBV12-1 represents a pseudogene. The CDR3 totals 15 residues.